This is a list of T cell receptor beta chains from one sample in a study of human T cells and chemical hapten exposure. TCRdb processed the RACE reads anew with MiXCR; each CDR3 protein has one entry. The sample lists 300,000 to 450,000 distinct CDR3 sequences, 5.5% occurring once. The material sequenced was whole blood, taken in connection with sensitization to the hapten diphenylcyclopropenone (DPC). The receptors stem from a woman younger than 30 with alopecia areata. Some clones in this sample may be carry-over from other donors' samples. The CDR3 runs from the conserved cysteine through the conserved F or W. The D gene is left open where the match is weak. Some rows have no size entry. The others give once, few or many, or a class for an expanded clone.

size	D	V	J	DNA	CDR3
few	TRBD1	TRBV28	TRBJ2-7	TGTGCCAGCAGTTTATCTGGGGACAGGACCTACGAGCAGTACTTC	CASSLSGDRTYEQYF
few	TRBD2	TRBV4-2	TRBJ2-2	TGTGCCAGCAGCCAAGATACGGCTAGCGGGGGAGGTACCGGGGAGCTGTTTTTT	CASSQDTASGGGTGELFF
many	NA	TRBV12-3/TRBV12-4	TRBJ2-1	TGTGCCAGCACCCCAGGGGACTTGTACAATGAGCAGTTCTTC	CASTPGDLYNEQFF
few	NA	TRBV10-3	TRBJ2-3	TGTGCCATCAGTGAGTCCTGGGAGTCCACAGATACGCAGTATTTT	CAISESWESTDTQYF
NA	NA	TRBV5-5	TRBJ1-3	TGTGCCAACAGCCTCAGGGCGGACTTACTCTCTGGAAACACCATATATTTT	CANSLRADLLSGNTIYF
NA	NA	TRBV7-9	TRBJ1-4	TGTGCCAGCAGCTTAGGCCTCCAGGGCGGAGGTGAAAAACTGTTTTTT	CASSLGLQGGGEKLFF
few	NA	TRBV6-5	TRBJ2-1	TGTGCCAGCAGTTACCTCGCGGCAGGGCCTCCCTACAATGAGCAGTTCTTC	CASSYLAAGPPYNEQFF
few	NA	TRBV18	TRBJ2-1	TGTGCCAGCTCACCACCGGCGGGGACCGACAATGAGCAGTTCTTC	CASSPPAGTDNEQFF
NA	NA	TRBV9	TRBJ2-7	TGTGCCAGCAGCGTCGAGGCCCAGGGTCTTACGGGCGAGCAGTACTTC	CASSVEAQGLTGEQYF
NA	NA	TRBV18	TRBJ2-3	TGTGCCAGCTCACAGAACGACGCCAAAATAGCAGATACGCAGTATTTT	CASSQNDAKIADTQYF
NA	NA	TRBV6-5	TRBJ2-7	TGTGCCAGCAGTTACTCGCTCCATTCCAGAATCTACGAGCAGTACTTC	CASSYSLHSRIYEQYF
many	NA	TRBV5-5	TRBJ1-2	TGTGCCAGCAGCTTGGGTCAGGGTCAAGGCTACACCTTC	CASSLGQGQGYTF
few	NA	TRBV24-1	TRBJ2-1	TGTGCCACCACCAGACGGGGGTGGAATGAGCAGTTCTTC	CATTRRGWNEQFF
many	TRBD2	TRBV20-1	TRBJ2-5	TGCAGTGCTAGCGGGGGGGCCGGTCGGAGGACCCAGTACTTC	CSASGGAGRRTQYF
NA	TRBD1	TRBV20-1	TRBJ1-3	TGCAGTGCCCCTACAGGGGTAGGTGGAAACACCATATATTTT	CSAPTGVGGNTIYF
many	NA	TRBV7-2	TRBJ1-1	TGTGCCAGCAGTTATGTTTTGGGGGGCGAGGAAGGAGCTTTCTTT	CASSYVLGGEEGAFF
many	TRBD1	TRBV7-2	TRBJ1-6	TGTGCCAGCAGTCTAGATACCGGGACAGGGTTTTCACCCCTCCACTTT	CASSLDTGTGFSPLHF
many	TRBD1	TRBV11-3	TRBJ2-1	TGTGCCAGCAGCTTAACAGGGGGTGAGCAGTTCTTC	CASSLTGGEQFF
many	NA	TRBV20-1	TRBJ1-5	TGCAGTGCTAGTCGGCAGGTCGCCAATCAGCCCCAGCATTTT	CSASRQVANQPQHF
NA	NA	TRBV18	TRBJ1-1	TGTGCCAGCTCACCGGCACAGGGAGTGAACACTGAAGCTTTCTTT	CASSPAQGVNTEAFF
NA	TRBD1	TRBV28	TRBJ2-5	TGTGCCAGCAGTTTATATCCCACAGGGGGGAGCGAGACCCAGTACTTC	CASSLYPTGGSETQYF
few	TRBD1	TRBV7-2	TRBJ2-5	TGTGCCAGCATCTTGACAGGGTCCGGGGTAGAGACCCAGTACTTC	CASILTGSGVETQYF
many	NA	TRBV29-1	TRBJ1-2	TGCAGCGTATTTGGACAGCCACCCTATGGCTACACCTTC	CSVFGQPPYGYTF
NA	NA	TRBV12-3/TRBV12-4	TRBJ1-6	TGTGCCAGCAGTTTCCGGGCCTATCATTCACCCCTCCACTTT	CASSFRAYHSPLHF
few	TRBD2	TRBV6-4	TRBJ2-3	TGTGCCAGCGGAGCGGGGGGACCAGATACGCAGTATTTT	CASGAGGPDTQYF
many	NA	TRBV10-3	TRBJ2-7	TGTGCCATCAGTGGCCGGGCAGGAAGATCCTACGAGCAGTACTTC	CAISGRAGRSYEQYF
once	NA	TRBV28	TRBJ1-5	TGTGCCGGTCAGGCAGTAAATCAGCCCCAGCATTTT	CAGQAVNQPQHF
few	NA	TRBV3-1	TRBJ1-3	TGTGCCAGCAGAGAATCCGGGGCCGCTCCCGGAAACACCATATATTTT	CASRESGAAPGNTIYF
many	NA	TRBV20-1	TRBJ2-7	TGCAGTGCACCCCGGGACGAGAGTTCCGAGCAGTACTTC	CSAPRDESSEQYF